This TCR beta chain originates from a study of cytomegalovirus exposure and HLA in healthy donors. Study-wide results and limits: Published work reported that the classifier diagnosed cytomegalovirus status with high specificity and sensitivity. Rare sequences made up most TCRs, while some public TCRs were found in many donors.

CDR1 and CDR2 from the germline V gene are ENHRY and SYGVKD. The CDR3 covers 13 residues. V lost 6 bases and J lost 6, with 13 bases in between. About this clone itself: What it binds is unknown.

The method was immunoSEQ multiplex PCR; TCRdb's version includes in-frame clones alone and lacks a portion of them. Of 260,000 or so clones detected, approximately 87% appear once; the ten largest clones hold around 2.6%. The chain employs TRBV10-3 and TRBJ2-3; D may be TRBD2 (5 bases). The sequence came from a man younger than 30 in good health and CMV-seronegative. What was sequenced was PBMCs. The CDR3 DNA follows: TGTGCCATCAGGAGCGCCGGCGGGGATACGCAGTATTTT. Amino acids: CAIRSAGGDTQYF.